Following are 24 T cell receptor beta chains from one sample sequenced in a study of glioma-infiltrating T cells. Amplification of TCR alpha and beta CDR3 regions from RNA used iRepertoire nested multiplex PCR. A single record per CDR3 protein comes from TCRdb applying MiXCR to the multiplex PCR reads. This sample has roughly 100,000 distinct CDR3 sequences, with approximately 42% found just once. What was sequenced was glioma tissue, nonneoplastic brain tissue, or PBMCs (not recorded which). All receptors come from a human donor with low-grade glioma or glioblastoma, undergoing nonglioma brain surgery, or in good health (not recorded which).

V gene TRBV6-6 combines with J gene TRBJ1-5; D perhaps matches TRBD1 (6 bases). The V and J ends lost 5 bases and 2 bases respectively, with 16 bases between them. The CDR3 covers 16 residues. Germline CDR1 reads MNHNY; CDR2 reads SVGAGI (reference sequence). CDR3 amino acids: CASSRTGGMGNQPQHF. The CDR3 nucleotides read TGTGCCAGCAGTCGGACGGGGGGCATGGGCAATCAGCCCCAGCATTTT.

As for this clonotype: Just one base apart from a much larger clone, this may be a read error. This chain connects TRBV7-3 to TRBJ2-2; 8 nucleotides line up with TRBD2. CDR3 length: 16 residues. Germline values: CDR1 SGHTA, CDR2 FQGTGA. With 11 bases clipped from V and 0 bases from J, the junction kept 11 bases outside the gene matches. The CDR3 loop is CAGRPGLAANTGELFF. The CDR3 DNA is TGTGCCGGCCGGCCCGGACTAGCCGCGAACACCGGGGAGCTGTTTTTT.

This clonotype was picked up many times. CDR3 bases: TGCAGTGCTAGAGAGGGAACGAGGGACGAGCAGTACTTC. Amino acids: CSAREGTRDEQYF. The chain has TRBV20-1 and TRBJ2-7; maybe TRBD2 (5 bases). Deletions cut 0 bases from V and 5 bases from J, with 11 bases between. Germline V lookup: CDR1 DFQATT, CDR2 SNEGSKA (reference sequence). The CDR3 extends over 13 amino acids.

Note on this clonotype: A junction boundary mismatches the germline segment, possibly from a read error. This chain connects TRBV2 to TRBJ2-5, with D maybe TRBD2 (6 bases). Germline V gene data show CDR1 as SNHLY and CDR2 as FYNNEI. The CDR3 sequence is 15 residues long. This CDR3 is CDSSDSRGNRETQHF. CDR3 sequence (DNA): TGTGACAGCAGTGATAGCCGGGGGAACCGAGAGACCCAGCACTTC.

The rearrangement joins TRBV25-1 to TRBJ1-4, with D uncertain. Trimming pared 6 bases from V and 10 bases from J, leaving 21 bases between. This CDR3 contains 15 residues. The germline V gene encodes CDR1 MGHDK and CDR2 SYGVNS. Here the CDR3 DNA reads TGTGCCAGCAGCCCTATTTCCCCCCCTCCGGGAAAACTGTTTTTT. Its protein is CASSPISPPPGKLFF.

The rearrangement uses TRBV2 and TRBJ2-4; TRBD1 matches 9 bases. CDR1 and CDR2 from the germline V gene are SNHLY and FYNNEI. The CDR3 has 20 residues. J gave up 0 bases and V 7 bases, and 19 bases lay outside the gene matches. Here the CDR3 DNA reads TGTGCCAGCACCCCCCGTTCGACAGGGGGAGCTGTCTTAGCCAAAAACATTCAGTACTTC. Translated: CASTPRSTGGAVLAKNIQYF.

With regard to this clonotype: A read error may be the cause here, since a much bigger clone is one base away. The chain combines TRBV19 with TRBJ2-1; a possible D gene is TRBD1 (5 bases). The CDR3 runs 14 residues. From germline, CDR1 is LNHDA and CDR2 SQIVND (reference sequence). The CDR3 DNA follows: TGTGCCAGTAGTATGGGGCCGAAACCGAATGGGCAGTTCTTC. It specifies CASSMGPKPNGQFF.

This clonotype was counted many times. The chain combines TRBV19 with TRBJ1-5, with 8 bases fitting TRBD1. Trimming removed 4 bases from V and 6 bases from J; junction bases left unmatched: 5. Germline V lookup: CDR1 LNHDA, CDR2 SQIVND (reference sequence). The CDR3 spans 14 residues. CDR3 sequence: CASSSRDRSQPQHF. The CDR3 DNA reads as TGTGCCAGTAGTAGCCGGGACAGGAGTCAGCCCCAGCATTTT.

The chain joins TRBV9 to TRBJ1-1, with D perhaps TRBD1 (5 bases). The CDR3 has 14 amino acids. From germline, CDR1 is SGDLS and CDR2 YYNGEE. Trimming shortened V by 4 bases and J by 1 base, and 11 bases separated the two germline ends. CDR3 in amino acids: CASSTVQANTEAFF. The CDR3 DNA reads TGTGCCAGCAGCACGGTACAGGCGAACACTGAAGCTTTCTTT. Full variable domain (remainder filled in from reference TRBV9 and TRBJ1-1): DSGVTQTPKHLITATGQRVTLRCSPRSGDLSVYWYQQSLDQGLQFLIQYYNGEERAKGNILERFSAQQFPDLHSELNLSSLELGDSALYFCASSTVQANTEAFFGQGTRLTVV.

The chain employs TRBV6-1 and TRBJ2-7, with 9 bases fitting TRBD1. The ends lost 6 bases at V and 6 bases at J; junction bases unmatched: 9. Germline loops: CDR1 MNHNS, CDR2 SASEGT. This CDR3 has 14 amino acids. CDR3 DNA sequence: TGTGCCAGCAGCCGATCGGGACAGGGAGGCGAGCAGTACTTC. Its translation: CASSRSGQGGEQYF.

This chain links TRBV6-2 or TRBV6-3 with TRBJ2-1, with 11 bases matching TRBD2. The length of the CDR3 is 16 residues. The germline V gene encodes CDR1 MNHEY and CDR2 SVGEGT. V was clipped by 5 bases and J by 5 bases; unmatched bases: 8. CDR3 nucleotide sequence: TGTGCCAGCAGTACACTTCTAGCGGGAGGCCACAATGAGCAGTTCTTC. It specifies CASSTLLAGGHNEQFF.

The CDR3 DNA reads TGTGCCAGCAGCCCTAGGTCGAGCCGAGCCTATGAGCAGTTCTTC. As protein: CASSPRSSRAYEQFF. V usage is TRBV7-2 and J usage is TRBJ2-1; no clear D gene. V lost 5 bases to trimming and J lost 8 bases, with 19 bases between them. Germline-derived CDR1 and CDR2 are SGHTA and FQGNSA. This CDR3 has 15 amino acids.

There are many counts of this clonotype. In DNA, the CDR3 is TGTGCCAGCAGTTACTCGCCGTCGCAGCGGGACTACAATGAGCAGTTCTTC. Protein: CASSYSPSQRDYNEQFF. This chain links TRBV6-5 with TRBJ2-1; 7 bases agree with TRBD2. This CDR3 is built from 17 residues. Germline V gives CDR1 MNHEY, CDR2 SVGAGI. Trimming cost V 0 bases and J 3 bases; bases outside gene matches: 8.

In the case of this clonotype: One end of the junction varies from germline; a read error may be responsible. The rearrangement links TRBV7-2 to TRBJ2-1; D ambiguous. CDR1 and CDR2 from the germline V gene are SGHTA and FQGNSA. CDR3 length: 17 amino acids. The DNA of the CDR3 is TGTGCAAGCAGCCCCACCCTAGGCCTAGGGTCTTGCAATGAGCAGTTCTTC. Protein sequence: CASSPTLGLGSCNEQFF. Full variable domain (outside the CDR3, taken from reference TRBV7-2 and TRBJ2-1): GAGVSQSPSNKVTEKGKDVELRCDPISGHTALYWYRQSLGQGLEFLIYFQGNSAPDKSGLPSDRFSAERTGGSVSTLTIQRTQQEDSAVYLCASSPTLGLGSCNEQFFGPGTRLTVL.

This clonotype showed up many times. The J gene is TRBJ2-2, the V gene TRBV6-4; D possibly corresponds to TRBD2 (5 bases). The ends were cut back, 4 bases at V and 0 bases at J, with 9 bases in the middle. Germline V lookup: CDR1 MRHNA, CDR2 SNTAGT. The CDR3 loop spans 15 amino acids. The CDR3 protein is CASSVSAANTGELFF. CDR3 nucleotides: TGTGCCAGCAGTGTTAGCGCCGCGAACACCGGGGAGCTGTTTTTT.

This clonotype was counted ten times or more. The chain employs TRBV15 and TRBJ2-5; either TRBD1 or TRBD2 may supply D (5 bases each). Germline values: CDR1 LNHNV, CDR2 YYDKDF (reference sequence). Trimming pared 0 bases from V and 0 bases from J, leaving 14 bases between. The CDR3 is 17 residues long. CDR3 sequence (DNA): TGTGCCACCAGCAGAGATCTTGGGGGTCGGAACCAAGAGACCCAGTACTTC. It encodes CATSRDLGGRNQETQYF.

This clonotype occurred many times. V gene TRBV10-3 combines with J gene TRBJ1-2, with a weak D call TRBD1 (6 bases). The CDR3 runs 12 residues. V was shortened by 10 bases and J by 0 bases, with 9 bases between the two germline ends. Germline V CDR1 and CDR2: ENHRY, SYGVKD. DNA of the CDR3: TGTGCCACGGGGGCCTCTAACTATGGCTACACCTTC. Its protein is CATGASNYGYTF.

Details on this clonotype: Being one base from a much bigger clone, this may be a read error. The V and J genes are TRBV5-1 and TRBJ2-7; D gene unclear. Germline CDR1 reads SGHRS; CDR2 reads YFSETQ. The CDR3 has 14 residues. This CDR3 reads CASSLGSSPYERYF. DNA for the CDR3: TGCGCCAGCAGCTTGGGTTCCAGCCCCTACGAGCGGTACTTC. The full variable domain, with the rest looked up from reference TRBV5-1 and TRBJ2-7, is KAGVTQTPRYLIKTRGQQVTLSCSPISGHRSVSWYQQTPGQGLQFLFEYFSETQRNKGNFPGRFSGRQFSNSRSEMNVSTLELGDSALYLCASSLGSSPYERYFGPGTRLTVT.

This clonotype was detected ten times or more. This rearrangement joins TRBV20-1 to TRBJ1-5; D is uncertain. V lost 1 base to trimming and J lost 1 base, with 8 bases between them. The V gene's germline CDR1 is DFQATT and CDR2 SNEGSKA (reference sequence). This CDR3 has 14 residues. In DNA, the CDR3 is TGCAGTGCTAGAGTTTTGGAGAGCAATCAGCCCCAGCATTTT. Protein: CSARVLESNQPQHF.

This clonotype was found many times. The rearrangement links TRBV20-1 to TRBJ1-2; D perhaps matches TRBD1 (5 bases). The ends were cut back, 3 bases at V and 2 bases at J, with 13 bases in the middle. Germline-derived CDR1 and CDR2 are DFQATT and SNEGSKA (reference sequence). This CDR3 spans 14 amino acids. Written as DNA, the CDR3 is TGCAGTGCTAGTCGAAGGGGAGGGAACTATGGCTACACCTTC. This gives the protein CSASRRGGNYGYTF.

This clonotype was observed many times. This chain joins TRBV20-1 and TRBJ2-7; weak D call: TRBD1 (6 bases). V lost 1 base to trimming and J lost 5 bases, with 24 bases between them. Germline V lookup: CDR1 DFQATT, CDR2 SNEGSKA (reference sequence). The CDR3 runs to 17 residues. CDR3 bases: TGCAGTGCTAGAGTTCTAGGGGCCGGCACAGGGAGAAACGAGCAGTACTTC. Protein product: CSARVLGAGTGRNEQYF.

This clonotype is categorized as medium-sized. V is TRBV24-1 and J is TRBJ1-1, with D possibly being TRBD1 (5 bases). The length of the CDR3 is 13 residues. The ends were cut back, 6 bases at V and 0 bases at J, with 7 bases in the middle. Germline lookup yields CDR1 KGHDR and CDR2 SFDVKD. CDR3 protein: CATSQGLNTEAFF. In DNA, the CDR3 is TGTGCCACCAGTCAGGGTCTGAACACTGAAGCTTTCTTT.

This clonotype came up many times. The rearrangement uses TRBV3-1 and TRBJ2-7; 10 bases are a match to TRBD1. CDR1 and CDR2 (germline): LGHDT, YNNKEL (reference sequence). The CDR3 contains 16 residues. Trimming at V came to 3 bases and at J to 3 bases, leaving 8 bases not matched to a gene. The CDR3 DNA sequence: TGTGCCAGCAGCCAGTACCGGGACAGGGGACTCTACGAGCAGTACTTC. Its protein product is CASSQYRDRGLYEQYF.

This clonotype was picked up a small number of times. V usage is TRBV29-1 and J usage is TRBJ2-3; D possibly corresponds to TRBD2 (5 bases). The V gene lost 3 bases and the J gene lost 6 bases, with 19 bases spanning the gap. Germline CDR1 reads SQVTM; CDR2 reads ANQGSEA. There are 15 residues in the CDR3. CDR3 coding DNA: TGCAGCGTTGATCTTAGGACCTCGACGGGGGATACGCAGTATTTT. Protein sequence: CSVDLRTSTGDTQYF.